This T cell receptor (beta chain) was sequenced for a study of cytomegalovirus exposure and HLA in healthy donors. The primer mix had 60 Vbeta and 13 Jbeta primers. Produced via immunoSEQ multiplex PCR; TCRdb's table is partial and in-frame only. The sample records about 100,000 clones, 75% to 85% being singletons. This clone was seen more than once but under ten times. Trimming removed 3 bases from V and 5 bases from J, with 16 bases in between. This CDR3 region has 15 residues. The V gene's germline CDR1 is KGHSH and CDR2 LQKENI. Sequencing was done on a sample of PBMCs. The TCR was taken from a woman in her forties or fifties in good health and CMV-seropositive. The rearrangement joins TRBV18 to TRBJ1-1; maybe TRBD1 (6 bases). The CDR3 here is CASSPPGRGKTEAFF. For the CDR3, the DNA is TGTGCCAGCTCACCCCCCGGCAGGGGAAAGACTGAAGCTTTCTTT.